One TCR beta chain is described in this entry. The data derive from a study of blood T cell repertoires in COVID-19. Study context: From T cells, B-cell-depleted T cells, or PBMCs came the material, which was cDNA or gDNA.

Method: immunoSEQ multiplex PCR; TCRdb's copy keeps in-frame clones and lacks some. The sample contains some 150,000 clones, 70% to 90% of which appear only once. Germline V CDR1 and CDR2: SGHNT, YYREEE (reference sequence). V was trimmed by 9 bases and J by 4 bases, leaving 19 bases between them. This CDR3 spans 14 amino acids. Recovered status in Cohort 3 required two negative PCRs, clearance, or symptom resolution. This sequence was found in a middle-aged woman who had recovered from COVID-19. The sequencing sample was made of PBMCs or T cells enriched from blood (not recorded which). This chain connects TRBV5-4 to TRBJ2-5; D may be TRBD1 (7 bases). CDR3 residues: CATSQGGLGETQYF. Written as DNA, the CDR3 is TGTGCCACTTCGCAGGGGGGTTTGGGAGAGACCCAGTACTTC.